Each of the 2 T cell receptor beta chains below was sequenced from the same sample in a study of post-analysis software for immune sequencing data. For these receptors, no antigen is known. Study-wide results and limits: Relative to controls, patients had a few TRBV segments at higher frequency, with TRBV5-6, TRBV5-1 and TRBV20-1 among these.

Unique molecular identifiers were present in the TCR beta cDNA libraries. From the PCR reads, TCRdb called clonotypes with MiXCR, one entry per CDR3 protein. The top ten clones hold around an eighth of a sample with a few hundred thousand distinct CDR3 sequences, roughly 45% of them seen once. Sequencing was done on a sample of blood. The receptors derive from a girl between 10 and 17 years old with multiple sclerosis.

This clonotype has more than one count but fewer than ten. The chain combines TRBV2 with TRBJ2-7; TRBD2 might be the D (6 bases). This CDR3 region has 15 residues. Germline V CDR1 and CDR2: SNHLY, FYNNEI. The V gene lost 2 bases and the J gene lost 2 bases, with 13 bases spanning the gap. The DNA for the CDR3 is TGTGCCAGCAGTGAACGGGTAGCGGAGACCTACGAGCAGTACTTC. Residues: CASSERVAETYEQYF.

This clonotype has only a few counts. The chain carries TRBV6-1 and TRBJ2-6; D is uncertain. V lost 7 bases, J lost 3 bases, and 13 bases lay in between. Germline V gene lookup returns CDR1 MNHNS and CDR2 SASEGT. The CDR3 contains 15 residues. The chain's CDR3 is CASTSVGDGANVLTF. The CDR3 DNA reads TGTGCCAGCACCTCAGTTGGGGATGGGGCCAACGTCCTGACTTTC.